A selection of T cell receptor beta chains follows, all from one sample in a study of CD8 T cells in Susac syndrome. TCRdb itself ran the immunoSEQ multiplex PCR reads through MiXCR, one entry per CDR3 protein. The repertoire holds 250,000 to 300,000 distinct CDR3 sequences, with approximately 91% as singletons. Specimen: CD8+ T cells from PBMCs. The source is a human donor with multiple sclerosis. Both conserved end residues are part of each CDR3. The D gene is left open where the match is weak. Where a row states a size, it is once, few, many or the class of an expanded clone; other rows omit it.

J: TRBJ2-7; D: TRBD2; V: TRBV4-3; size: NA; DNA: TGCGCCAGCAGCCGCCAGACTAGCGGGGCCCCCTACGAGCAGTACTTC; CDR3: CASSRQTSGAPYEQYF
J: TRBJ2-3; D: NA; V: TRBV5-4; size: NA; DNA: TGTGCCAGCAGCTTGATTAGGGGCAATTTCGATACGCAGTATTTT; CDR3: CASSLIRGNFDTQYF
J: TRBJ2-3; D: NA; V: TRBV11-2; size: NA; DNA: TGTGCCAGCAGCTTACTGTTGGGCGGGAGCACAGATACGCAGTATTTT; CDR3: CASSLLLGGSTDTQYF
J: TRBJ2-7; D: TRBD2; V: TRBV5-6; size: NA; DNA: TGTGCCAGCAGCTTGTTCGGCGGGAGGGTGTCCTACGAGCAGTACTTC; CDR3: CASSLFGGRVSYEQYF
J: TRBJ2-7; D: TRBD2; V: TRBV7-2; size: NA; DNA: TGTGCCAGCAGCTTCCTTCGACTAGCGGATACCTACGAGCAGTACTTC; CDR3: CASSFLRLADTYEQYF
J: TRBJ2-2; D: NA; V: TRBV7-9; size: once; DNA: TGTGCCAGCAGCTTAGATGGGGCCCCAACAGGTTCGAACACCGGGGAGCTGTTTTTT; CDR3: CASSLDGAPTGSNTGELFF
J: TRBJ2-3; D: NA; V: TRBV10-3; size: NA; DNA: TGTGCCATCAGTGAGGGGGCAGTTAGCACAGATACGCAGTATTTT; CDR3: CAISEGAVSTDTQYF
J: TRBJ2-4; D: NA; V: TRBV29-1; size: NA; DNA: TGCAGCGCCCTGACAACTCCAAAAAACATTCAGTACTTC; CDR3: CSALTTPKNIQYF
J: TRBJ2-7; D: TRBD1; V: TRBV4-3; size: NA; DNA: TGCGCCAGCAGCTCGTCCGGGACAGGGGAGGTATATGACGAGCAGTACTTC; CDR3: CASSSSGTGEVYDEQYF
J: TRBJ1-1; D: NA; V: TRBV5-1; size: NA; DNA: TGCGCCAGCAGCTTCCCCCCGAGACGGGCGGAGACAAACACTGAAGCTTTCTTT; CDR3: CASSFPPRRAETNTEAFF
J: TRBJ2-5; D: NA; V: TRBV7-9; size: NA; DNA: TGTGCCAGCACCCTTAGACAGGAACAAGAGACCCAGTACTTC; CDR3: CASTLRQEQETQYF
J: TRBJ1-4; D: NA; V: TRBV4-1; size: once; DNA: TGCGCCAGCAGCCAAGGTGACAGCGCAACTAATGAAAAACTGTTTTTT; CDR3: CASSQGDSATNEKLFF
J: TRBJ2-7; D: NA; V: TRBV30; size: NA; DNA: TGTGCCTGGAGTCCCGGGACTTTTTACGAGCAGTACTTC; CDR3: CAWSPGTFYEQYF
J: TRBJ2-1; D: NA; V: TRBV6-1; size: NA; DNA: TGTGCCAGCACTAAGTTGGAGGAACACAATGAGCAGTTCTTC; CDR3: CASTKLEEHNEQFF
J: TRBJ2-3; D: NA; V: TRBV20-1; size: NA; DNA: TGCAGTGCTAGAGGAGGCGGTAAGGGCACAGATACGCAGTATTTT; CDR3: CSARGGGKGTDTQYF
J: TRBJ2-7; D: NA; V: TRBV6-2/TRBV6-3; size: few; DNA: TGTGCCAGCAGTTACGGCCTGACCTACGAGCAGTACTTC; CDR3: CASSYGLTYEQYF
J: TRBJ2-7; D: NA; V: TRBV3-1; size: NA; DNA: TGTGCCAGCAGCCCCGGAAGCACCTACGAGCAGTACTTC; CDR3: CASSPGSTYEQYF
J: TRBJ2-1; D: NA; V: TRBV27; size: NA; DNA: TGTGCCAGCAGTTTCCTCGACAGACAAACATACAATGAGCAGTTCTTC; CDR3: CASSFLDRQTYNEQFF
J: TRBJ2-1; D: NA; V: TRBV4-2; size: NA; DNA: TGTGCCAGCAGCCAAGAGGCCGGGAGTTCTGATGAGCAGTTCTTC; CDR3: CASSQEAGSSDEQFF
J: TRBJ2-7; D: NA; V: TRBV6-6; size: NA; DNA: TGTGCCAGCAGTTACCTGGCTAGTGCCTACGAGCAGTACTTC; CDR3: CASSYLASAYEQYF
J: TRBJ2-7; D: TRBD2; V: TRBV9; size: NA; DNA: TGTGCCAGCAGCTCGGGACTAGCGGGAGTCGAGCAGTACTTC; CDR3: CASSSGLAGVEQYF
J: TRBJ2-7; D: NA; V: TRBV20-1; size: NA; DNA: TGCAGTGTCACTAGTTGGGGGAATCCCTACGAGCAGTACTTC; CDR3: CSVTSWGNPYEQYF
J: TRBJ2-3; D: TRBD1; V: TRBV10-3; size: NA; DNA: TGTGCCATCAGTGAGCGAGGGGGCGCGGTCTCAGATACGCAGTATTTT; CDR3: CAISERGGAVSDTQYF
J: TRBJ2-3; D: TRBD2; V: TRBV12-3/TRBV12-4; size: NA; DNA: TGTGCCAGCAGTTTAAGTCTAGCGGGAGTCTCGGTTAGCACAGATACGCAGTATTTT; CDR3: CASSLSLAGVSVSTDTQYF
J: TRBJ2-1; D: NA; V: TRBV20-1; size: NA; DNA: TGCAGTGCTATCGTACTCAATGAGCAGTTCTTC; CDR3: CSAIVLNEQFF
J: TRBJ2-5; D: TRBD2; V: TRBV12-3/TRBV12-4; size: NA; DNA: TGTGCCAGCAGCGGACTAGCGGACGTCCAAGAGACCCAGTACTTC; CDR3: CASSGLADVQETQYF
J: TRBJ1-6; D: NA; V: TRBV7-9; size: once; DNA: TGTGCCAGCAGCGCCTACCCTCGACAGCATTATCATTCACCCCTCCACTTT; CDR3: CASSAYPRQHYHSPLHF
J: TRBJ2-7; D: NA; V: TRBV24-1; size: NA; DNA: TGTGCCACCGGTGAGGGGTACGAGCAGTACTTC; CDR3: CATGEGYEQYF
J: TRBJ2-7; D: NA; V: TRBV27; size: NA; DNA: TGTGCCAGCAGTTCCCTCGGGACCACCATCCACGAGCAGTACTTC; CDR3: CASSSLGTTIHEQYF
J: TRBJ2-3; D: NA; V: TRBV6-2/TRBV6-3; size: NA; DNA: TGTGCCAGCAGCTATGTCGGGGATACGCAGTATTTT; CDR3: CASSYVGDTQYF
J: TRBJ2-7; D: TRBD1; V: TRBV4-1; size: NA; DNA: TGCGCCAGCAGCCAAAACACAGGGGCCGGGACAGAACCAAGCTCCTACGAGCAGTACTTC; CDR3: CASSQNTGAGTEPSSYEQYF
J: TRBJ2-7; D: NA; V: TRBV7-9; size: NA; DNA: TGTGCCAGCAGGTCAGTGGCCTACGAGCAGTACTTC; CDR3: CASRSVAYEQYF
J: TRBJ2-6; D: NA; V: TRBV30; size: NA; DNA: TGTGCCTGGACAGTTGGCTCTGGGGCCAACGTCCTGACTTTC; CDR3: CAWTVGSGANVLTF
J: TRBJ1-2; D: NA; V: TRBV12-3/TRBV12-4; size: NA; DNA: TGTGCCAGCAGTTCAGAAAACTATGGCTACACCTTC; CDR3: CASSSENYGYTF
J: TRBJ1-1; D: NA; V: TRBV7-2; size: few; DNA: TGTGCCAGCAGTCCCTCTGGGTGGACTGAAGCTTTCTTT; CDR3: CASSPSGWTEAFF
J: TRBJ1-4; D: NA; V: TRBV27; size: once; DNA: TGTGCCAGCAGTTCTTATGGCGGGGGTGAAAAACTGTTTTTT; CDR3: CASSSYGGGEKLFF
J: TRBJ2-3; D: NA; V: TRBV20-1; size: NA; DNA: TGCAGTGCTAGAGAGGCTAGCGAGAGCACAGATACGCAGTATTTT; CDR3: CSAREASESTDTQYF
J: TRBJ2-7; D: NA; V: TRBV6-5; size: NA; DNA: TGTGCCAGCAGTAGGGCCAGCGCCTACGAGCAGTACTTC; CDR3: CASSRASAYEQYF
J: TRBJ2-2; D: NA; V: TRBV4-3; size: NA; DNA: TGCGCCAGCAGCCAAGACCGGACAGCCGGGGAGCTGTTTTTT; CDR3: CASSQDRTAGELFF
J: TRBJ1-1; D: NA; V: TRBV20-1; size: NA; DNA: TGCAGTGTTGACGGCGCGGGGGAAGCTTTCTTT; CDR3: CSVDGAGEAFF
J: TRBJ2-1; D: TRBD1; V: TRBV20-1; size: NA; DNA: TGCAGTGCCAGACAGGGCGGGTTCGGGTCCTACAATGAGCAGTTCTTC; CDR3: CSARQGGFGSYNEQFF
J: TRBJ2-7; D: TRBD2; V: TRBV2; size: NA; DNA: TGTGCCTGGGGGGGAGGTAACGAGCAGTACTTC; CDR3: CAWGGGNEQYF
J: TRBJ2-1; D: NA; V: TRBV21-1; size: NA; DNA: TGTGCCAGCAGAAGACAACTAGCTACACATTCCGACAATGAGCAGTTCTTC; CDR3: CASRRQLATHSDNEQFF
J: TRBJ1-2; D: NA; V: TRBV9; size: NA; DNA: TGTGCCAGCAGCGTAGGAGGAGCTAACTATGGCTACACCTTC; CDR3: CASSVGGANYGYTF
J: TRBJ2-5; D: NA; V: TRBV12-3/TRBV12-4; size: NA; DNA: TGTGCCAGCAGGGGATCAGGGGTCCGGGAGACCCAGTACTTC; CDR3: CASRGSGVRETQYF
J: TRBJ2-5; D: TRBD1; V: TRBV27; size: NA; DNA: TGTGCCAGCAGTTCTTACCCTGGACAGGGGGTAAGAGAGACCCAGTACTTC; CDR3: CASSSYPGQGVRETQYF
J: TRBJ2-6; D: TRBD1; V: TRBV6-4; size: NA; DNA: TGTGCCAGCAGTGAGAAGGGGGCTTCTGGGGCCAACGTCCTGACTTTC; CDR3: CASSEKGASGANVLTF
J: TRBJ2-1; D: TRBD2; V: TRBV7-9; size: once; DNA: TGTGCCAGCAGCTCGCTCTTCGGCGCGGGAGGCCGCAATGAGCAGTTCTTC; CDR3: CASSSLFGAGGRNEQFF
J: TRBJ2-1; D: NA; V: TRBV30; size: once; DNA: TGTGCCTGGAGTGTACACGAGCTGTCCTACAATGAGCAGTTCTTC; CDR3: CAWSVHELSYNEQFF
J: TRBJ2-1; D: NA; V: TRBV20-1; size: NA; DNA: TGCAGTGCTAAGGTTCACCGATTATACAATGAGCAGTTCTTC; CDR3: CSAKVHRLYNEQFF
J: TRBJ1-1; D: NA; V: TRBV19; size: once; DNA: TGTGCCAGTAGTAAGACAGCCACGAACACTGAAGCTTTCTTT; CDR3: CASSKTATNTEAFF
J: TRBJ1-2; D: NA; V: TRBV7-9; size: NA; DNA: TGTGCCGACCGGGTGGATGGCTACACCTTC; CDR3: CADRVDGYTF
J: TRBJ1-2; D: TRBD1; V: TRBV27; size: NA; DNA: TGTGCCAGCAGTTTATCGACAGGGAGCTATGGCTACACCTTC; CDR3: CASSLSTGSYGYTF
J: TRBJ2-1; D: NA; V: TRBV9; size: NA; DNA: TGTGCCAGCAGTGCCCCTCGAGCGGCTGATTACAATGAGCAGTTCTTC; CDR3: CASSAPRAADYNEQFF
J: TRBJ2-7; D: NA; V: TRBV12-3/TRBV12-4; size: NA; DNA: TGTGCCAGCAGGGCCCTGGGGGGGCAGTACGAGCAGTACTTC; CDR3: CASRALGGQYEQYF
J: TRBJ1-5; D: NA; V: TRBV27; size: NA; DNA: TGTGCCAGCAGTTTCCAAGTAGGTAGCAATCAGCCCCAGCATTTT; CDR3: CASSFQVGSNQPQHF
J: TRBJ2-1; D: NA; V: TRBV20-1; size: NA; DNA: TGCAGTGCTAGAGATCTCCGATTTTACAATGAGCAGTTCTTC; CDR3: CSARDLRFYNEQFF